This is a list of T cell receptor beta chains from one sample in a study of T cell clones after liver transplantation. Some clones are missing from TCRdb's copy, which holds only in-frame ones; the method was immunoSEQ multiplex PCR. Among about 70,000 clones, roughly 80% were seen once, and the ten largest hold around 0.72%. The sample in question was CD4+ T cells from blood, obtained 12 months after liver transplant. The receptors originated from a human patient who received a liver transplant. Among the T cells, some may be from the graft donor. CDR3s include the opening cysteine and the closing phenylalanine or tryptophan. The order of the fields is J gene, clone size, V gene, D gene, CDR3 protein, CDR3 DNA. A D gene is named only where the DNA matches it firmly. Some rows have no size entry. The others give once, few or many, or a class for an expanded clone.

>TRBJ1-5|few|TRBV29-1|TRBD1
CSVQDRGWQPQHF
TGCAGCGTGCAAGACAGGGGATGGCAGCCCCAGCATTTT
>TRBJ2-7|-|TRBV18|TRBD1
CASSPGTAYEQYF
TGTGCCAGCTCACCCGGGACAGCCTACGAGCAGTACTTC
>TRBJ2-3|-|TRBV10-1|-
CASSDGGSRDTQYF
TGCGCCAGCAGTGACGGAGGTTCCCGAGATACGCAGTATTTT
>TRBJ2-5|-|TRBV6-5|-
CASTSLGAKTETQYF
TGTGCCAGCACCTCCCTGGGGGCGAAGACAGAGACCCAGTACTTC
>TRBJ1-3|-|TRBV6-1|TRBD1
CASSENDRGSGNTIYF
TGTGCCAGCAGTGAAAACGACAGGGGGTCAGGAAACACCATATATTTT
>TRBJ2-7|-|TRBV5-5|-
CASSWDHPSYEQYF
TGTGCCAGCAGCTGGGACCATCCTTCCTACGAGCAGTACTTC
>TRBJ2-3|-|TRBV7-3|-
CASSSGRVASTDTQYF
TGTGCCAGCAGCTCCGGCCGGGTAGCCTCCACAGATACGCAGTATTTT
>TRBJ2-3|-|TRBV6-1|-
CASSGTGTDTQYF
TGTGCCAGCAGTGGGACTGGCACAGATACGCAGTATTTT
>TRBJ2-7|-|TRBV28|TRBD2
CASTPSGLAGGPQKLSYEQYF
TGTGCCAGCACCCCATCCGGACTAGCGGGAGGCCCTCAAAAACTCTCCTACGAGCAGTACTTC
>TRBJ1-2|-|TRBV10-2|-
CASKKDSYGYTF
TGCGCCAGCAAAAAGGACAGCTATGGCTACACCTTC
>TRBJ1-1|-|TRBV6-1|TRBD1
CASRGQGGNTEAFF
TGTGCCAGCAGGGGACAGGGGGGGAACACTGAAGCTTTCTTT
>TRBJ1-2|-|TRBV19|-
CASSIPRGGRAEGYGYTF
TGTGCCAGTAGTATACCCCGAGGTGGCAGGGCGGAAGGCTATGGCTACACCTTC
>TRBJ2-3|-|TRBV5-1|TRBD2
CASSLPFAGVTDTQYF
TGCGCCAGCAGCTTACCTTTCGCGGGAGTCACAGATACGCAGTATTTT
>TRBJ2-7|-|TRBV7-2|-
CASSLVRYSYEQYF
TGTGCCAGCAGCTTAGTTAGGTACTCCTACGAGCAGTACTTC
>TRBJ1-2|-|TRBV6-6|-
CASRGTANYGYTF
TGTGCCAGCAGGGGCACAGCTAACTATGGCTACACCTTC
>TRBJ2-7|-|TRBV7-2|TRBD2
CASSSVAGGAYEQYF
TGTGCCAGCAGCTCCGTGGCGGGAGGGGCCTACGAGCAGTACTTC
>TRBJ2-7|-|TRBV2|TRBD1
CASRRDRGSYEQYF
TGTGCCAGCAGACGGGACAGGGGGTCCTACGAGCAGTACTTC
>TRBJ1-2|-|TRBV2|-
CASRDSPAYGWGYTF
TGTGCCAGCAGGGACAGCCCGGCTTATGGTTGGGGCTACACCTTC
>TRBJ1-2|-|TRBV5-4|TRBD1
CASSPSDRGHGYTF
TGTGCCAGCAGCCCCTCAGACAGGGGGCATGGCTACACCTTC
>TRBJ1-2|-|TRBV28|TRBD1
CASSLWQGASGYTF
TGTGCCAGCAGTTTATGGCAGGGGGCCAGTGGCTACACCTTC
>TRBJ2-7|once|TRBV11-3|-
CASSEGRTSYEQYF
TGTGCCAGCAGCGAAGGACGGACCTCCTACGAGCAGTACTTC
>TRBJ2-7|-|TRBV28|-
CASSRPQGKPSREQYF
TGTGCCAGCAGCCGGCCCCAGGGGAAACCCTCGAGGGAGCAGTACTTC
>TRBJ1-5|-|TRBV28|-
CASKGVNQPQHF
TGTGCCAGCAAAGGTGTCAATCAGCCCCAGCATTTT
>TRBJ2-7|few|TRBV5-1|TRBD1
CASSPPGTGINEQYF
TGCGCCAGCAGCCCTCCCGGGACAGGGATCAACGAGCAGTACTTC
>TRBJ2-1|once|TRBV4-3|TRBD2
CASSQALAESSYNEQFF
TGCGCCAGCAGCCAGGCACTAGCGGAGAGCTCCTACAATGAGCAGTTCTTC
>TRBJ1-4|-|TRBV30|TRBD1
CAWSWKGAEKLFF
TGTGCCTGGAGTTGGAAGGGGGCTGAAAAACTGTTTTTT
>TRBJ2-3|-|TRBV5-4|-
CASSLNREDTQYF
TGTGCCAGCAGCTTGAACAGAGAAGATACGCAGTATTTT
>TRBJ1-1|once|TRBV19|TRBD1
CATRDRTNTEAFF
TGTGCCACTAGGGACAGGACGAACACTGAAGCTTTCTTT